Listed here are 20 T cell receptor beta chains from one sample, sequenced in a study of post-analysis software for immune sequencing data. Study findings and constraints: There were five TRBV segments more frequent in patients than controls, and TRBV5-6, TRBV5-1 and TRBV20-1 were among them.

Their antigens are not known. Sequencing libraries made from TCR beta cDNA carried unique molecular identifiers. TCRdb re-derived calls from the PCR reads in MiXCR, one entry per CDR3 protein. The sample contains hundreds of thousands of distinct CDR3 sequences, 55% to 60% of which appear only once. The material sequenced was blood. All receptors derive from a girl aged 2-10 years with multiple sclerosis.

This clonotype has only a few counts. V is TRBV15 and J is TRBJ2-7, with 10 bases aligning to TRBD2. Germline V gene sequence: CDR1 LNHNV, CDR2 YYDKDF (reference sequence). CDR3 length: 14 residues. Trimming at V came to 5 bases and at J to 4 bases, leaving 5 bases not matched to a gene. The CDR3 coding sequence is TGTGCCACCAGCGCCGCTAGCGGGAGTTACGAGCAGTACTTC. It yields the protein CATSAASGSYEQYF.

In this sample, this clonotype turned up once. The CDR3 loop reads CASSGIGSGANVLTF. The CDR3 nucleotides are TGCGCCAGCTCAGGGATCGGGTCTGGGGCCAACGTCCTGACTTTC. The chain combines TRBV10-1 with TRBJ2-6, with TRBD1 as a possible D gene (5 bases). Germline CDR1 reads WNHNN; CDR2 reads SYGVQD (reference sequence). The CDR3 extends over 15 amino acids. The V and J ends lost 8 bases and 1 base respectively, with 12 bases between them.

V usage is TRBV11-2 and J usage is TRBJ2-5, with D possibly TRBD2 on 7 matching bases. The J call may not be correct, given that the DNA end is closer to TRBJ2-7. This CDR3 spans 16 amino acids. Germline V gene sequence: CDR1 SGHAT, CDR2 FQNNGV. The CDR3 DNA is TGTGCCAGCAGCCAGGGGAGGGGGATCAGGGTTGACGAGCAGTACTTC. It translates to CASSQGRGIRVDEQYF.

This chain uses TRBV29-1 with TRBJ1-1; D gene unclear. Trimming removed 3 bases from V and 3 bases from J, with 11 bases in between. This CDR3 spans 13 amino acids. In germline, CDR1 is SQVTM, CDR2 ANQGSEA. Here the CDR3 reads CSVDSDLDTEAFF. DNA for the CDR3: TGCAGCGTTGACAGCGACCTCGACACTGAAGCTTTCTTT.

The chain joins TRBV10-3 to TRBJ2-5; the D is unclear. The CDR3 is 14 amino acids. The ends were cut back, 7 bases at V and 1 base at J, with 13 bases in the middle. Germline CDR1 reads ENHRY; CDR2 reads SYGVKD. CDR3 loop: CAIIDAAVQETQYF. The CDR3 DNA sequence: TGTGCCATCATTGACGCGGCAGTCCAAGAGACCCAGTACTTC.

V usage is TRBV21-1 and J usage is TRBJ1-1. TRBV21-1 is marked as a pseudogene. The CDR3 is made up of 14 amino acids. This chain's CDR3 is CASSKSGENTEAFF. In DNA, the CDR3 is TGTGCCAGCAGCAAATCGGGGGAGAACACTGAAGCTTTCTTT.

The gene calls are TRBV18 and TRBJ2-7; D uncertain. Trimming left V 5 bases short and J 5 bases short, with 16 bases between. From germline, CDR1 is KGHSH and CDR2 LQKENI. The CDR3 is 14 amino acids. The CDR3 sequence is CASSDLTPMDEQYF. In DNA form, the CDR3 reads TGTGCCAGCTCAGACTTAACGCCGATGGACGAGCAGTACTTC.

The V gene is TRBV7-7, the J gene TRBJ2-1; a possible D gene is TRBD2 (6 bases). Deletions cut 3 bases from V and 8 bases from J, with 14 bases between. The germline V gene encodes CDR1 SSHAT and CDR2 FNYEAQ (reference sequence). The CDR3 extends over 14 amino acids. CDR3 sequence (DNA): TGTGCCAGCAGCTTGGAGGGACCGGAGGATGAGCAGTTCTTC. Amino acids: CASSLEGPEDEQFF.

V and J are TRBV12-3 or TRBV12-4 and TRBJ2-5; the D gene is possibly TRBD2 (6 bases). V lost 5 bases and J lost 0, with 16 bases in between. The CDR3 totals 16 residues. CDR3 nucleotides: TGTGCCAGCAGTGCGCCGGGACTGGGGTACCAAGAGACCCAGTACTTC. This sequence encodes CASSAPGLGYQETQYF.

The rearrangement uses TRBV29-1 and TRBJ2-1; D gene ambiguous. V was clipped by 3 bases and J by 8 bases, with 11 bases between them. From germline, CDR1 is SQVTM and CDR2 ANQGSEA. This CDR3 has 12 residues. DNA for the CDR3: TGCAGCGTTGATCTCCACGACGATGAGCAGTTCTTC. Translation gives CSVDLHDDEQFF.

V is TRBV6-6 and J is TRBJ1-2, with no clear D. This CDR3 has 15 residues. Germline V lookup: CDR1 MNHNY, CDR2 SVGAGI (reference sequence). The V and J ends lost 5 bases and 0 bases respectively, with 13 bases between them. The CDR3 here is CASSPATQTNYGYTF. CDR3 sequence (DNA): TGTGCCAGCAGTCCCGCAACACAGACTAACTATGGCTACACCTTC.

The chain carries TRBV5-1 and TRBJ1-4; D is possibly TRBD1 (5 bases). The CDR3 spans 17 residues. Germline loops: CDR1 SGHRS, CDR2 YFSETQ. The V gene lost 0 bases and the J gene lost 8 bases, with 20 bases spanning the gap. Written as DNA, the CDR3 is TGCGCCAGCAGCTTGGCCCCGGGAGGGACCGGCGGGGAAAAACTGTTTTTT. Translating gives CASSLAPGGTGGEKLFF.

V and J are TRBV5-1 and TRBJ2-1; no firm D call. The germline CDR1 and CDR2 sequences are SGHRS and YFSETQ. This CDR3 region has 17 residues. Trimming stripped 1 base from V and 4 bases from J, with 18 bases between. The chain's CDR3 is CASSLLYPPASYNEQFF. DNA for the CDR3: TGCGCCAGCAGCTTGCTCTATCCCCCGGCCTCTTACAATGAGCAGTTCTTC. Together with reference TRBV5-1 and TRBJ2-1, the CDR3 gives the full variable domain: KAGVTQTPRYLIKTRGQQVTLSCSPISGHRSVSWYQQTPGQGLQFLFEYFSETQRNKGNFPGRFSGRQFSNSRSEMNVSTLELGDSALYLCASSLLYPPASYNEQFFGPGTRLTVL.

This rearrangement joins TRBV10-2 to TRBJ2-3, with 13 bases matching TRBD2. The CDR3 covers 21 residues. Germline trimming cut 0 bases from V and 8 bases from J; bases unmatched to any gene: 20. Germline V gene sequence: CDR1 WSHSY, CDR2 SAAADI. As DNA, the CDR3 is TGCGCCAGCAGTGAGTCAGTACCGTCCGGGACTAGCGGGACGCAGGCTGGTACGCAGTATTTT. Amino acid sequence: CASSESVPSGTSGTQAGTQYF.

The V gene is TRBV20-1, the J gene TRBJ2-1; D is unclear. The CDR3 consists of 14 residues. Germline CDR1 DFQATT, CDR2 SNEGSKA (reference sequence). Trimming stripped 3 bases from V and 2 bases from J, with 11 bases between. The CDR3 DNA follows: TGCAGTGCTAGCCCTAGTGCCGCCTACAATGAGCAGTTCTTC. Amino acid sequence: CSASPSAAYNEQFF.

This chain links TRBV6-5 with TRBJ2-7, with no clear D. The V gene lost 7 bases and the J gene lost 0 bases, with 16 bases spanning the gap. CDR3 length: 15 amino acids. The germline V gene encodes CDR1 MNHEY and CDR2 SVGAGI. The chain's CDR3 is CASTVGPESSYEQYF. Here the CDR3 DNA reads TGTGCCAGCACCGTCGGTCCGGAGAGCTCCTACGAGCAGTACTTC.

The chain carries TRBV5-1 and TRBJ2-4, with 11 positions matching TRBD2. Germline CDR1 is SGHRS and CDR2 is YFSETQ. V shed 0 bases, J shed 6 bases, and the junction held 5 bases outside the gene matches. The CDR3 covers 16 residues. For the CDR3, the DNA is TGCGCCAGCAGCTTGGATCTAGCGGGAGGCCTAAACATTCAGTACTTC. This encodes CASSLDLAGGLNIQYF.

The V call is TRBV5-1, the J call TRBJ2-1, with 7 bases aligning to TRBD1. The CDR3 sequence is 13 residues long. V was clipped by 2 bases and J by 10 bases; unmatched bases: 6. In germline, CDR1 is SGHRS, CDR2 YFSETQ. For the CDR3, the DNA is TGCGCCAGCAGCTTTGAGGGGGCAAGCGAGCAGTTCTTC. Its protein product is CASSFEGASEQFF.

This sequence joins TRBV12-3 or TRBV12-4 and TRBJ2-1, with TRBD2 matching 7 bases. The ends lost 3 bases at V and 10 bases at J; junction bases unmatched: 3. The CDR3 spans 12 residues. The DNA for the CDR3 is TGTGCCAGCAGTTTTTGGGAGGGGGAGCAGTTCTTC. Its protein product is CASSFWEGEQFF.

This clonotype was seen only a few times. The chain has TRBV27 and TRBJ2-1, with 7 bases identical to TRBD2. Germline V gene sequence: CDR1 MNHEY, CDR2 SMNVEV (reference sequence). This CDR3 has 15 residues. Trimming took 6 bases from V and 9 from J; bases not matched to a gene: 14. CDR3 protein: CASSLAGPPSGEQFF. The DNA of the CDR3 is TGTGCCAGCAGCTTAGCGGGCCCGCCTTCCGGTGAGCAGTTCTTC.